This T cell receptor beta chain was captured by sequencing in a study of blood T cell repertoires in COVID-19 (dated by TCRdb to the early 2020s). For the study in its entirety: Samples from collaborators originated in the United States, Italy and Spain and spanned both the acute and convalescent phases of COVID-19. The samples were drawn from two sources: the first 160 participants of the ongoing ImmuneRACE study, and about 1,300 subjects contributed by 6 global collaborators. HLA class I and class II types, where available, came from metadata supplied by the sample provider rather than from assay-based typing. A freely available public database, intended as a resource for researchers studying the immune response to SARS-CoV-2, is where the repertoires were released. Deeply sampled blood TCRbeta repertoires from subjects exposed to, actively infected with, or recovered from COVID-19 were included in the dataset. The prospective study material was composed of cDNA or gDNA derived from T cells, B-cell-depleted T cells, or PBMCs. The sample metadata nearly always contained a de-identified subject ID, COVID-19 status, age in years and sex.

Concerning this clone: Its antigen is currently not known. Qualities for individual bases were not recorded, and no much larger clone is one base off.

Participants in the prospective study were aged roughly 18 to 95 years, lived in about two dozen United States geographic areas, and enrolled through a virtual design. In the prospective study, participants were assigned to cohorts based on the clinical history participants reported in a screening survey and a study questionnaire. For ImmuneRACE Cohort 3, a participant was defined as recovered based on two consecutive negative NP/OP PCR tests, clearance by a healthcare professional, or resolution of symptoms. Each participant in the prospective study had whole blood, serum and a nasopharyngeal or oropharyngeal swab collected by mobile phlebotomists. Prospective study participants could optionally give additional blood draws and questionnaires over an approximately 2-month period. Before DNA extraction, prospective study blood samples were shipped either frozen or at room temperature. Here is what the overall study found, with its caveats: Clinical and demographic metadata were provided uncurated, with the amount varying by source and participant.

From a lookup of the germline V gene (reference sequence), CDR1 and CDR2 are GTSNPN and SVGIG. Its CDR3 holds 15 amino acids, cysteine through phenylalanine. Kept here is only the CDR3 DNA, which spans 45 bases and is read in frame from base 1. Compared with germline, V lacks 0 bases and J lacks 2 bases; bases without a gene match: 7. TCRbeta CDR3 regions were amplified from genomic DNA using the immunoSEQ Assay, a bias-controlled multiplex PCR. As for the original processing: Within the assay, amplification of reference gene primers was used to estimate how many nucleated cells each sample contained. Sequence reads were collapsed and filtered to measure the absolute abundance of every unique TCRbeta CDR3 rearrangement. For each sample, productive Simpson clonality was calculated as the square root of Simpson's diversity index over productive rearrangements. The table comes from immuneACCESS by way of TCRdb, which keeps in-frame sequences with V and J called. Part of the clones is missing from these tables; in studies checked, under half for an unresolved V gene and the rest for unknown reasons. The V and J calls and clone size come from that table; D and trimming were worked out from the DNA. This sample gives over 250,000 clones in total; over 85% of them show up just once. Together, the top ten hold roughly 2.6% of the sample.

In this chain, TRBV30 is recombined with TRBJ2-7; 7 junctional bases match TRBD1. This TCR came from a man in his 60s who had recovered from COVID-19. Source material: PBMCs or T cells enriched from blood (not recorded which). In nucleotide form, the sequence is TGTGCCTGGAGTGTAGGGCAGGGGGTCGCCTACGAGCAGTACTTC. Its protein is CAWSVGQGVAYEQYF. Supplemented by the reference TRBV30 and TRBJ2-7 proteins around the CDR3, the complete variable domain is SQTIHQWPATLVQPVGSPLSLECTVEGTSNPNLYWYRQAAGRGLQLLFYSVGIGQISSEVPQNLSASRPQDRQFILSSKKLLLSDSGFYLCAWSVGQGVAYEQYFGPGTRLTVT.